Listed below are T cell receptor beta chains from one sample, sequenced in a study of CD8 T cells in ankylosing spondylitis. TCRdb ran MiXCR on the 5' RACE reads and lists one entry per CDR3 protein. The sample lists about 500,000 distinct CDR3 sequences, roughly 13% occurring once. Material: blood, either unsorted or a sorted T cell fraction (not recorded which). Every receptor here comes from a male donor with ankylosing spondylitis. CDR3s include the opening cysteine and the closing phenylalanine or tryptophan. The D gene is left open where the match is weak. Clone size is shown for a subset of rows, as once, few, many or a class of expanded clone.

>TRBV6-1|TRBJ2-1|TRBD1|few
TGTGCCAGCAGTCCCAACAGGGGCAGCTCCTACAATGAGCAGTTCTTC
CASSPNRGSSYNEQFF
>TRBV19|TRBJ1-1|-|-
TGTGCCAGTAGTAAGTCTCTCCGGGATGGTTTGAACACTGAAGCTTTCTTT
CASSKSLRDGLNTEAFF
>TRBV5-1|TRBJ2-7|TRBD1|few
TGCGCCAGCAGCCCGACCCAGGGGGTGGGCGAGCAGTACTTC
CASSPTQGVGEQYF
>TRBV12-3/TRBV12-4|TRBJ2-3|TRBD2|-
TGTGCCAGCAGTTGGGAGGGGCGGGAGAACGGAGATACGCAGTATTTT
CASSWEGRENGDTQYF
>TRBV11-1|TRBJ2-3|-|many
TGTGCCAGCAGCGATACGCGCCATCCGGGACCTAGCAAAGATACGCAGTATTTT
CASSDTRHPGPSKDTQYF
>TRBV4-2|TRBJ2-1|TRBD2|once
TGTGCCAGCAGGAGGACTAGCGCATACAATGAGCAGTTCTTC
CASRRTSAYNEQFF
>TRBV28|TRBJ2-5|TRBD1|-
TGTGCCAGCAGTTCCAGGGACAGCATTCAAGAGACCCAGTACTTC
CASSSRDSIQETQYF
>TRBV5-1|TRBJ1-4|TRBD1|few
TGCGCCAGCAGCAGCTCACCCGGGACAGGGGGTGAAAAACTGTTTTTT
CASSSSPGTGGEKLFF
>TRBV20-1|TRBJ1-1|-|-
TGCAGTGCTTCTCTCCTCCGGAGCTCTGAAGCTTTCTTT
CSASLLRSSEAFF
>TRBV7-2|TRBJ2-3|-|few
TGTGCCAGCAGCTTAGGGGGATTACAGGGAGATACGCAGTATTTT
CASSLGGLQGDTQYF
>TRBV5-1|TRBJ1-1|TRBD1|-
TGCGCCAGCAGCATACAGGGGGCGGGGATCACTGAAGCTTTCTTT
CASSIQGAGITEAFF
>TRBV5-1|TRBJ1-2|TRBD1|few
TGCGCCAGCAGCATCGGGACAGGCGATAACTATGGCTACACCTTC
CASSIGTGDNYGYTF
>TRBV15|TRBJ2-5|TRBD2|few
TGTGCCACCCGCGTCCTAGCGGGAGTAGAGACCCAGTACTTC
CATRVLAGVETQYF
>TRBV6-1|TRBJ1-2|-|few
TGTGCCAGCAGCCATGGGCCCGCAGCTAACTATGGCTACACCTTC
CASSHGPAANYGYTF
>TRBV20-1|TRBJ2-7|TRBD1|few
TGCAGTGCTAGAGAACCACAGGGGGCGGACGAGCAGTACTTC
CSAREPQGADEQYF
>TRBV2|TRBJ2-1|TRBD2|-
TGTGCCAGCAGTCCGACCGGCTTAGCGGGGAGCTCCTACAATGAGCAGTTCTTC
CASSPTGLAGSSYNEQFF
>TRBV24-1|TRBJ2-3|-|few
TGTGCCACCGGTATCACCACAGATACGCAGTATTTT
CATGITTDTQYF
>TRBV3-1|TRBJ2-6|-|-
TGTGCCAGCAGCCAAGTTATGGAAAGCTCTGGGGCCAACGTCCTGACTTTC
CASSQVMESSGANVLTF
>TRBV20-1|TRBJ2-1|-|few
TGCAGTGCTAGGTTGGTAGCGCATAGGGGCTCCTACAATGAGCAGTTCTTC
CSARLVAHRGSYNEQFF
>TRBV11-3|TRBJ2-1|TRBD2|few
TGTGCCAGCAGCTTAGGGGCTAGCGGGAGGGATAATGAGCAGTTCTTC
CASSLGASGRDNEQFF
>TRBV6-1|TRBJ2-2|TRBD2|-
TGTGCCAGCACCCTAGCGGGAGGGAACACCGGGGAGCTGTTTTTT
CASTLAGGNTGELFF
>TRBV5-1|TRBJ2-3|-|few
TGCGCCAGCAGCTTGGCCTCCCCGACAGATACGCAGTATTTT
CASSLASPTDTQYF
>TRBV12-3/TRBV12-4|TRBJ2-5|-|few
TGTGCCAGCAGTTGGGGCCCTAACGGCGGCCTCGAGACCCAGTACTTC
CASSWGPNGGLETQYF
>TRBV20-1|TRBJ1-1|TRBD1|-
TGCAGTGCTCCGGACAGGCTGAACACTGAAGCTTTCTTT
CSAPDRLNTEAFF
>TRBV9|TRBJ2-3|-|few
TGTGCCAGCAGCGTAACCGGCGCAGATACGCAGTATTTT
CASSVTGADTQYF
>TRBV5-6|TRBJ2-1|TRBD2|few
TGTGCCAGCAGCCCCAGCGGGAGATCTGAGAATGAGCAGTTCTTC
CASSPSGRSENEQFF
>TRBV30|TRBJ2-1|TRBD2|few
TGTGCCTGGTCAGCGGGAGGTATCCACAATGAGCAGTTCTTC
CAWSAGGIHNEQFF
>TRBV2|TRBJ2-7|TRBD1|-
TGTGCCAGCAAGGGGACAGGGACCTACGAGCAGTACTTC
CASKGTGTYEQYF
>TRBV20-1|TRBJ2-3|-|few
TGCAGTGCGAATAACCGGGGTACAGATACGCAGTATTTT
CSANNRGTDTQYF
>TRBV5-1|TRBJ1-2|TRBD1|once
TGCGCCAGCAGTTTTTTGCAGGGGGCACCTAACTATGGCTACACCTTC
CASSFLQGAPNYGYTF
>TRBV7-9|TRBJ1-3|-|few
TGTGCCAGCAGCTTAGGGAGATTCTCTGGAAACACCATATATTTT
CASSLGRFSGNTIYF
>TRBV7-7|TRBJ2-2|TRBD1|-
TGTGCCAGCAGCTCCGGGACAGGGGTCGGCGGGGAGCTGTTTTTT
CASSSGTGVGGELFF
>TRBV14|TRBJ2-2|-|-
TGTGCCAGCAGCCGCTCGACAGGACGATGGAACACCGGGGAGCTGTTTTTT
CASSRSTGRWNTGELFF
>TRBV7-7|TRBJ2-1|TRBD1|many
TGTGCCAGCAGCCCCAATTCAGGGGGCAATGAGCAGTTCTTC
CASSPNSGGNEQFF
>TRBV3-1|TRBJ2-1|-|-
TGTGCCAGCAGCCAAGATCCCGGACCGGGGAACAATGAGCAGTTCTTC
CASSQDPGPGNNEQFF
>TRBV7-8|TRBJ2-3|TRBD2|many
TGTGCCAGCACCCCACGGGGGACTAGCGGGAGGGCCGGAGATACGCAGTATTTT
CASTPRGTSGRAGDTQYF
>TRBV5-1|TRBJ2-5|TRBD2|-
TGCGCCAGCAGATCTGGGACTAGCGGGAGTGAGACCCAGTACTTC
CASRSGTSGSETQYF
>TRBV10-3|TRBJ1-5|-|-
TGTGCCATCAGTGAAGTCAGGGAGGGTCAGCCCCAGCATTTT
CAISEVREGQPQHF
>TRBV29-1|TRBJ1-1|-|many
TGCAGCGTTTTCGAGGATCCTGAAGCTTTCTTT
CSVFEDPEAFF
>TRBV3-1|TRBJ2-7|-|few
TGTGCCAGCAGCCACTTCGCGGAGAGCTCCTACGAGCAGTACTTC
CASSHFAESSYEQYF
>TRBV24-1|TRBJ2-1|TRBD2|few
TGTGCCACCAGTGATGGGGGGGGACTAGCGGGAAATGAGCAGTTCTTC
CATSDGGGLAGNEQFF
>TRBV30|TRBJ1-1|-|-
TGTGCCTGGAAGGGCACTCTGAACACTGAAGCTTTCTTT
CAWKGTLNTEAFF
>TRBV12-3/TRBV12-4|TRBJ1-5|-|few
TGTGCCAGCAGTTTTTTGGGGAGCAATCAGCCCCAGCATTTT
CASSFLGSNQPQHF
>TRBV7-7|TRBJ2-5|-|many
TGTGCCAGCAGCTTAGAGCTAGTGGAGACCCAGTACTTC
CASSLELVETQYF
>TRBV5-6|TRBJ2-7|-|few
TGTGCCAGCAGCTTGTACCGGGTCTCCTACGAGCAGTACTTC
CASSLYRVSYEQYF
>TRBV7-2|TRBJ2-2|-|-
TGTGCCAGCAGCTTAGATTTACTCGGACACACCGGGGAGCTGTTTTTT
CASSLDLLGHTGELFF
>TRBV19|TRBJ1-1|-|-
TGTGCCAGTAGTATTGCGGGGGACACTGAAGCTTTCTTT
CASSIAGDTEAFF
>TRBV10-3|TRBJ2-1|-|few
TGTGCCATCAGTGAGGAGACAGTAACATACAATGAGCAGTTCTTC
CAISEETVTYNEQFF
>TRBV3-1|TRBJ2-2|-|many
TGTGCCAGCAGCCCGCGACACAGTAAGAACACCGGGGAGCTGTTTTTT
CASSPRHSKNTGELFF
>TRBV5-1|TRBJ2-5|-|-
TGCGCCAGCAGCTTGGGAACGGCTGCCGAGACCCAGTACTTC
CASSLGTAAETQYF
>TRBV7-9|TRBJ1-5|-|-
TGTGCCAGCAGCTTAGCGTTGGGCACAGTTCTCAATCAGCCCCAGCATTTT
CASSLALGTVLNQPQHF
>TRBV15|TRBJ1-1|-|many
TGTGCCACCAGCAGAGATCCCAGGGCGGGCACTGAAGCTTTCTTT
CATSRDPRAGTEAFF
>TRBV4-2|TRBJ2-7|TRBD2|-
TGTGCCAGCAGCCACGGACTAGCGGGAGTACCCTACGAGCAGTACTTC
CASSHGLAGVPYEQYF
>TRBV9|TRBJ1-2|-|once
TGTGCCAGCAGCGTAGATCCAGGGTGGGCGGGCTACACCTTC
CASSVDPGWAGYTF
>TRBV10-3|TRBJ2-1|TRBD1|-
TGTGCCATCAGGGACGGGACAGGGGTAAATGAGCAGTTCTTC
CAIRDGTGVNEQFF